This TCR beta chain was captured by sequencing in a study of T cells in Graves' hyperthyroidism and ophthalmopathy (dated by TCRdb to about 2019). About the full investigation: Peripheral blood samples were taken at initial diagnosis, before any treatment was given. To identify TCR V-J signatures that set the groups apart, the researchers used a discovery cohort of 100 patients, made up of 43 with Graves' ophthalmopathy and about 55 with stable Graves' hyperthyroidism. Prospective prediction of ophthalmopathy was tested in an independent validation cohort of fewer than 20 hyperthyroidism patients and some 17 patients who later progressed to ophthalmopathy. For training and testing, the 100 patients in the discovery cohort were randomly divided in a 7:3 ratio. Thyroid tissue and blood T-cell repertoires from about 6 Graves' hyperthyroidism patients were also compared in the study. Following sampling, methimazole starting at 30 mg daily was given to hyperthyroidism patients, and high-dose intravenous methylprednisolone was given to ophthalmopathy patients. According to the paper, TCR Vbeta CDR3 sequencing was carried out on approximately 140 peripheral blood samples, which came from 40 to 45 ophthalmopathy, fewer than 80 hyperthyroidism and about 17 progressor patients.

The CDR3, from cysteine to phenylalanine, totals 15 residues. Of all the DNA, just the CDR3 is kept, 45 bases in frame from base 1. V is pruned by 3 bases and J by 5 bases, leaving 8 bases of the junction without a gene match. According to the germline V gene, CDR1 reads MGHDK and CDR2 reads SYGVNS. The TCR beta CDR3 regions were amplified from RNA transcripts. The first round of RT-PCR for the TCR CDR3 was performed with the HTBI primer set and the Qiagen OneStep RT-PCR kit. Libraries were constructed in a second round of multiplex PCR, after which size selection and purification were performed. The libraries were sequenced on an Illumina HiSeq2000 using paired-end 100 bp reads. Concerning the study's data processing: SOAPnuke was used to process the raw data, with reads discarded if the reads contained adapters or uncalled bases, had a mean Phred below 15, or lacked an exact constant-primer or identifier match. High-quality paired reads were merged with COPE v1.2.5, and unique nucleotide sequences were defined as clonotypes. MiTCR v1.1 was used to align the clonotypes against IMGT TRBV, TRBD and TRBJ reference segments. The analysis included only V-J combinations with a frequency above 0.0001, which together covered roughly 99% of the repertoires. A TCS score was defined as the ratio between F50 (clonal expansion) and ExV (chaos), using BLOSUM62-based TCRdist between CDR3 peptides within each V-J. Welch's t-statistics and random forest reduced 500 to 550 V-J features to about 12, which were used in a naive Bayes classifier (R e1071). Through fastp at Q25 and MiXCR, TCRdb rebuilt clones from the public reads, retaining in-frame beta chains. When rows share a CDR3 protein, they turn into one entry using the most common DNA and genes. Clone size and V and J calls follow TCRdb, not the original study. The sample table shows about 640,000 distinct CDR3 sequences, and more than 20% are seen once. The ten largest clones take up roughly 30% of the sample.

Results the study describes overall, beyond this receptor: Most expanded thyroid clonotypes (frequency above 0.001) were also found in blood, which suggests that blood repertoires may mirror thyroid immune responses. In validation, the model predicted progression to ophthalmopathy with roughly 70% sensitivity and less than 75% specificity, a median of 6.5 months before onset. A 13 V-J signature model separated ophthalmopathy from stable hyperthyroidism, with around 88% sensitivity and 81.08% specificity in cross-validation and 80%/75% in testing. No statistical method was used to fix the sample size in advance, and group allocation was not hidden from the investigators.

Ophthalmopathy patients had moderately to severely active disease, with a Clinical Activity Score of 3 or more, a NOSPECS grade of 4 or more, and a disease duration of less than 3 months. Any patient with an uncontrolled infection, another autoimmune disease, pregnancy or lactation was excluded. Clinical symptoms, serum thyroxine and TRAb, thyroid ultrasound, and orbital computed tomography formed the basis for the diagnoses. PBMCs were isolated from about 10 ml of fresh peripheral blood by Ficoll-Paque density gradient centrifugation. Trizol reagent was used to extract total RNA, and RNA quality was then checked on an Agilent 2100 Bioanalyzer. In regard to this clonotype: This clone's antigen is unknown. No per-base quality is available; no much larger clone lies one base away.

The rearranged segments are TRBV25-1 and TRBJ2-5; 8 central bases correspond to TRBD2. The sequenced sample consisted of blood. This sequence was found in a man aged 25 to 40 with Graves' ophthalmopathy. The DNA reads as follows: TGTGCCAGCAGTGACCGCCGGGGGGGGCTCGAGACCCAGTACTTC. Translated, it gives CASSDRRGGLETQYF.